This entry lists 13 T cell receptor beta chains sequenced from one sample in a study of T-cell memory formation after mild COVID-19. TCRdb itself ran the 5' RACE reads through MiXCR, one entry per CDR3 protein. The sample lists more than 250,000 distinct CDR3 sequences, 15% to 20% seen once, with 22% in the top ten. What was sequenced was PBMCs or a T cell subset sorted from them (not recorded which). Receptors were obtained from a man between 18 and 35 years old who had mild COVID-19 (a few samples of this study predate the infection). Cell type and time point are not known.

In its sample, this clonotype was seen a few times. The chain links TRBV12-3 or TRBV12-4 to TRBJ2-1, with TRBD1 matching over 10 bases. V trimming: 6 bases; J trimming: 8 bases; junction bases outside the gene matches: 7. CDR3 length equals 14 residues. CDR3 sequence: CASSRDRGFHEQFF. In nucleotides, the CDR3 is TGTGCCAGCAGCAGGGACAGGGGTTTCCATGAGCAGTTCTTC.

This chain links TRBV7-9 with TRBJ2-5, with TRBD1 identical over 9 bases. Germline CDR1 reads SEHNR; CDR2 reads FQNEAQ (reference sequence). Germline trimming cut 5 bases from V and 3 bases from J; bases unmatched to any gene: 7. The CDR3 extends over 15 amino acids. In DNA, the CDR3 is TGTGCCAGCAGCGACCGGGACAGGGTAGAAGAGACCCAGTACTTC. Translating gives CASSDRDRVEETQYF.

The rearrangement joins TRBV20-1 to TRBJ2-7, with D unresolved. Germline assignment: CDR1 DFQATT and CDR2 SNEGSKA (reference sequence). Trimming pared 5 bases from V and 1 base from J, leaving 12 bases between. The CDR3 contains 13 residues. For the CDR3, the DNA is TGCAGTGCTCGACCGAGAACGTCCTACGAGCAGTACGTC. Its translation: CSARPRTSYEQYV.

Turning to this clonotype: Its ends do not fully match the called genes, so a read error is possible. The rearrangement joins TRBV5-5 to TRBJ2-1; 11 nucleotides match TRBD2. CDR1 is SGHKS, CDR2 YYEKEE, per germline (reference sequence). This CDR3 is built from 12 residues. The CDR3 region is CASRLAGTPWLF. DNA for the CDR3: TGTGCCAGTAGACTAGCGGGAACCCCTTGGCTCTTC. Based on the CDR3 plus reference TRBV5-5 and TRBJ2-1, the full variable domain is DAGVTQSPTHLIKTRGQQVTLRCSPISGHKSVSWYQQVLGQGPQFIFQYYEKEERGRGNFPDRFSARQFPNYSSELNVNALLLGDSALYLCASRLAGTPWLFGPGTRLTVL.

This clonotype has just a few counts. The rearrangement links TRBV6-2 or TRBV6-3 to TRBJ2-4, with 8 bases that match TRBD1. Per the germline V gene, CDR1 is MNHEY and CDR2 is SVGEGT. V lost 2 bases and J lost 5; bases outside the gene matches: 2. This CDR3 region has 14 residues. This CDR3 reads CASSYDRGQNIQYF. CDR3 sequence (DNA): TGTGCCAGCAGTTACGACAGGGGACAAAACATTCAGTACTTC.

With respect to this clonotype: The junction departs from the called germline gene at one end, perhaps through a read error. V usage is TRBV2 and J usage is TRBJ1-5; 7 bases agree with TRBD1. The length of the CDR3 is 16 residues. The germline V gene has CDR1 SNHLY and CDR2 FYNNEI. DNA of the CDR3: TGTGCCAGCAGTGACCCCGGAAGAGGGGGCAAACAGCCCCAGCATTTT. This gives the protein CASSDPGRGGKQPQHF. Based on the CDR3 plus reference TRBV2 and TRBJ1-5, the full variable domain is EPEVTQTPSHQVTQMGQEVILRCVPISNHLYFYWYRQILGQKVEFLVSFYNNEISEKSEIFDDQFSVERPDGSNFTLKIRSTKLEDSAMYFCASSDPGRGGKQPQHFGDGTRLSIL.

This clonotype was found a few times. For the CDR3, the DNA is TGTGCCAGCAGTGAATTAGCGGGTCGGAGTGAGCAGTTCTTC. This encodes CASSELAGRSEQFF. The chain has TRBV6-1 and TRBJ2-1, with 7 bases fitting TRBD2. The germline gives CDR1 MNHNS, CDR2 SASEGT. V lost 2 bases, J lost 9 bases, and 7 bases stayed unmatched. The CDR3 runs to 14 residues.

There are a few counts of this clonotype. The chain is built from TRBV7-9 and TRBJ1-2; 8 bases are shared with TRBD1. After removal of 3 bases from V and 2 bases from J, the junction contained 8 bases not matched to a gene. The CDR3 has 16 residues. Germline lookup yields CDR1 SEHNR and CDR2 FQNEAQ (reference sequence). The CDR3 coding sequence is TGTGCCAGCAGCTTGGCAGGGGGCGGAAGAAACTATGGCTACACCTTC. This translates into CASSLAGGGRNYGYTF.

The V gene is TRBV6-6, the J gene TRBJ2-2; TRBD1 matches 10 bases. Germline CDR1 and CDR2: MNHNY and SVGAGI (reference sequence). The CDR3 runs to 17 residues. V shed 8 bases, J shed 5 bases, and the junction held 14 bases outside the gene matches. CDR3 sequence: CASEPGPGQGPTGELFF. CDR3 nucleotides: TGTGCCAGCGAGCCGGGACCGGGACAGGGGCCAACCGGGGAGCTGTTTTTT.

The chain uses TRBV7-6 and TRBJ2-1, with D unresolved. Trimming shortened V by 8 bases and J by 8 bases, and 7 bases separated the two germline ends. This CDR3 spans 10 amino acids. CDR1 and CDR2 (germline): SGHVS, FNYEAQ. CDR3 protein: CASPGYEQFF. The DNA for the CDR3 is TGTGCCAGCCCTGGGTATGAGCAGTTCTTC.

The V call is TRBV6-5, the J call TRBJ2-5, with 9 bases aligning to TRBD1. CDR1 and CDR2 (germline): MNHEY, SVGAGI. V was clipped by 6 bases and J by 3 bases; unmatched bases: 11. This CDR3 is 16 amino acids long. CDR3 coding DNA: TGTGCCAGCAGCCTAATTATTGGGGACAGGGAAGAGACCCAGTACTTC. Translated, it gives CASSLIIGDREETQYF.

This clonotype was observed a few times. The chain uses TRBV29-1 and TRBJ2-5; possibly TRBD1 or TRBD2 for D (5 bases each). The CDR3 runs 14 residues. Germline V gene data show CDR1 as SQVTM and CDR2 as ANQGSEA. Trimming left V 6 bases short and J 7 bases short, with 21 bases between. The CDR3 loop reads CSVVLGDGRGTQYF. For the CDR3, the DNA is TGCAGCGTCGTCTTAGGGGACGGCCGTGGGACCCAGTACTTC.

V gene TRBV5-1 combines with J gene TRBJ2-3, with 9 positions matching TRBD2. The V segment lost 0 bases and the J segment 5 bases; nucleotides outside the gene matches: 7. The V gene's germline CDR1 is SGHRS and CDR2 YFSETQ. The CDR3 runs 16 residues. The CDR3, as DNA: TGCGCCAGCAGCTTGGATAGCGGGGGCCTCGGAGATACGCAGTATTTT. This sequence encodes CASSLDSGGLGDTQYF.